This T cell receptor (beta chain) was documented in a study of control samples from healthy donors and cancer patients. This clone showed up just a few times. Other DNA sequences from this sample encode an identical CDR3 as well. Here immunoSEQ multiplex PCR was the method, and the copy in TCRdb shows in-frame clones only, minus some. The sample lists tens of thousands of clones; about 89% were seen once. This CDR3 has 14 amino acids. The V gene's germline CDR1 is LNHNV and CDR2 YYDKDF (reference sequence). V was pared by 0 bases and J by 2 bases, with 8 bases between. The specimen sequenced was PBMCs. The sequence derives from a woman aged 55-75 years with lung cancer. The chain has TRBV15 and TRBJ2-7; D may be TRBD2 (5 bases). For the CDR3, the DNA is TGTGCCACCAGCAGAGATCGGGGTCCCTACGAGCAGTACTTC. It codes for CATSRDRGPYEQYF. Filled out from reference TRBV15 and TRBJ2-7, the complete variable domain reads DAMVIQNPRYQVTQFGKPVTLSCSQTLNHNVMYWYQQKSSQAPKLLFHYYDKDFNNEADTPDNFQSRRPNTSFCFLDIRSPGLGDTAMYLCATSRDRGPYEQYFGPGTRLTVT.